Below are 9 T cell receptor beta chains sequenced from a single sample in a study of T cells in localized non-small cell lung cancer. The method was immunoSEQ multiplex PCR; TCRdb's version includes in-frame clones alone and lacks a portion of them. The sample lists about 57,000 clones, approximately 89% occurring once. The source was peripheral blood, collected before any cancer treatment. These receptors came from a man aged 35 to 69 with stage I lung adenocarcinoma.

This clone was picked up one time. The V call is TRBV27, the J call TRBJ1-2; TRBD1 matches 7 bases. The CDR3 covers 14 residues. Germline trimming cut 5 bases from V and 4 bases from J; bases unmatched to any gene: 7. Per the germline V gene, CDR1 is MNHEY and CDR2 is SMNVEV (reference sequence). The CDR3 spells CASSRQGRGYGYTF. The CDR3 nucleotides read TGTGCCAGCAGTAGACAGGGTAGGGGCTATGGCTACACCTTC.

The gene calls are TRBV27 and TRBJ1-1; D may be TRBD1 (6 bases). The germline CDR1 and CDR2 sequences are MNHEY and SMNVEV (reference sequence). This CDR3 comprises 15 residues. V gave up 1 base and J gave up 0 bases, with 9 bases separating them. The CDR3 DNA reads TGTGCCAGCAGTTTATTGGACAGTATGAACACTGAAGCTTTCTTT. It translates to CASSLLDSMNTEAFF.

The rearrangement uses TRBV11-2 and TRBJ2-3, with D possibly matching TRBD2 (6 bases). The germline V and J ends were trimmed by 5 bases and 0 bases, with 15 bases remaining between them. The V gene's germline CDR1 is SGHAT and CDR2 FQNNGV. The CDR3 consists of 16 residues. The CDR3 sequence: CASSRKRVASTDTQYF. DNA for the CDR3: TGTGCCAGCAGCAGAAAGCGGGTAGCTAGCACAGATACGCAGTATTTT.

The rearrangement links TRBV7-9 to TRBJ1-2; possible D gene TRBD1, 5 bases. The germline V and J ends were trimmed by 1 base and 6 bases, with 9 bases remaining between them. The germline gives CDR1 SEHNR, CDR2 FQNEAQ (reference sequence). The CDR3 spans 13 residues. The CDR3 DNA is TGTGCCAGCAGCTTAGGGCAGGGCCATGGCTACACCTTC. As protein: CASSLGQGHGYTF.

The V and J genes are TRBV7-9 and TRBJ2-2, with a tentative D call TRBD1 (6 bases). Looked up from germline, CDR1 is SEHNR and CDR2 is FQNEAQ (reference sequence). This CDR3 has 15 residues. V was pared by 5 bases and J by 4 bases, with 14 bases between. CDR3 protein: CASSPPGTSTGELFF. CDR3 sequence (DNA): TGTGCCAGCAGCCCTCCCGGGACAAGCACCGGGGAGCTGTTTTTT.

This clone was found once. The chain links TRBV7-2 to TRBJ2-7; 8 nucleotides match TRBD2. Germline V gene lookup returns CDR1 SGHTA and CDR2 FQGNSA. The CDR3 length is 15 residues. After removal of 5 bases from V and 3 bases from J, the junction contained 9 bases not matched to a gene. The CDR3 DNA reads TGTGCCAGCAGCCTACCGAGCGGGAGTGGCTACGAGCAGTACTTC. Translating gives CASSLPSGSGYEQYF.

The V call is TRBV27, the J call TRBJ2-7, with D uncertain. The CDR3 is 14 residues long. Germline CDR1 reads MNHEY; CDR2 reads SMNVEV (reference sequence). Trimming removed 4 bases from V and 0 bases from J, with 10 bases in between. The CDR3 loop reads CASSYVSNSYEQYF. CDR3 nucleotides: TGTGCCAGCAGTTATGTGAGTAACTCCTACGAGCAGTACTTC.

CDR3 DNA: TGCGCCAGCAGCCAAGTTTTGGGGTATGGCTACACCTTC. This encodes CASSQVLGYGYTF. This chain connects TRBV4-1 to TRBJ1-2, with D unclear. Germline CDR1 MGHRA, CDR2 YSYEKL. V lost 1 base and J 5 bases, leaving 8 bases between the germline ends. This CDR3 has 13 amino acids.

This chain uses TRBV28 with TRBJ2-6; 8 nucleotides line up with TRBD1. The germline gives CDR1 MDHEN, CDR2 SYDVKM. The CDR3 length is 17 residues. V dropped 0 bases and J dropped 4; count of bases not matched to a gene: 5. CDR3 coding DNA: TGTGCCAGCAGTTTATGGGGACAGGACTCGGGGGCCAACGTCCTGACTTTC. It yields the protein CASSLWGQDSGANVLTF.